The present T cell receptor (beta chain) was sequenced within a study of human T cells and chemical hapten exposure. Study-wide context: Mainly, slight library volume differences in the pool made TCR yields vary. Notes on the study in general: The donor cohort had alopecia, so its immune response may not match that of healthy people. Compared with pre-sensitization or healthy control sets, expanded TCRs clustered more.

The germline CDR1 and CDR2 sequences are MDHEN and SYDVKM. The CDR3 runs 15 residues. Trimming removed 10 bases from V and 10 bases from J, with 26 bases in between. For this clonotype: Its antigen is undetermined.

Documented time point: pre-sensitization, week 0. The treatment: therapeutic diphenylcyclopropenone sensitization with weekly scalp DPC. TCRdb fed the RACE reads into MiXCR, producing one record per CDR3 protein. Of approximately 77,000 distinct CDR3 sequences in the sample, 12% to 15% were seen once. The clonotype comes from a woman aged 45 to 65 with alopecia areata. Some clones in this sample may be carry-over from other donors' samples. The V call is TRBV28, the J call TRBJ2-1; D possibly corresponds to TRBD1 (5 bases). Sequencing was performed on whole blood, taken in connection with sensitization to the hapten diphenylcyclopropenone (DPC). The CDR3 nucleotides are TGTGCCAACCCTCAGGGTTGGGCATTCTTCGTAGAGCAGTTCTTC. It codes for CANPQGWAFFVEQFF.